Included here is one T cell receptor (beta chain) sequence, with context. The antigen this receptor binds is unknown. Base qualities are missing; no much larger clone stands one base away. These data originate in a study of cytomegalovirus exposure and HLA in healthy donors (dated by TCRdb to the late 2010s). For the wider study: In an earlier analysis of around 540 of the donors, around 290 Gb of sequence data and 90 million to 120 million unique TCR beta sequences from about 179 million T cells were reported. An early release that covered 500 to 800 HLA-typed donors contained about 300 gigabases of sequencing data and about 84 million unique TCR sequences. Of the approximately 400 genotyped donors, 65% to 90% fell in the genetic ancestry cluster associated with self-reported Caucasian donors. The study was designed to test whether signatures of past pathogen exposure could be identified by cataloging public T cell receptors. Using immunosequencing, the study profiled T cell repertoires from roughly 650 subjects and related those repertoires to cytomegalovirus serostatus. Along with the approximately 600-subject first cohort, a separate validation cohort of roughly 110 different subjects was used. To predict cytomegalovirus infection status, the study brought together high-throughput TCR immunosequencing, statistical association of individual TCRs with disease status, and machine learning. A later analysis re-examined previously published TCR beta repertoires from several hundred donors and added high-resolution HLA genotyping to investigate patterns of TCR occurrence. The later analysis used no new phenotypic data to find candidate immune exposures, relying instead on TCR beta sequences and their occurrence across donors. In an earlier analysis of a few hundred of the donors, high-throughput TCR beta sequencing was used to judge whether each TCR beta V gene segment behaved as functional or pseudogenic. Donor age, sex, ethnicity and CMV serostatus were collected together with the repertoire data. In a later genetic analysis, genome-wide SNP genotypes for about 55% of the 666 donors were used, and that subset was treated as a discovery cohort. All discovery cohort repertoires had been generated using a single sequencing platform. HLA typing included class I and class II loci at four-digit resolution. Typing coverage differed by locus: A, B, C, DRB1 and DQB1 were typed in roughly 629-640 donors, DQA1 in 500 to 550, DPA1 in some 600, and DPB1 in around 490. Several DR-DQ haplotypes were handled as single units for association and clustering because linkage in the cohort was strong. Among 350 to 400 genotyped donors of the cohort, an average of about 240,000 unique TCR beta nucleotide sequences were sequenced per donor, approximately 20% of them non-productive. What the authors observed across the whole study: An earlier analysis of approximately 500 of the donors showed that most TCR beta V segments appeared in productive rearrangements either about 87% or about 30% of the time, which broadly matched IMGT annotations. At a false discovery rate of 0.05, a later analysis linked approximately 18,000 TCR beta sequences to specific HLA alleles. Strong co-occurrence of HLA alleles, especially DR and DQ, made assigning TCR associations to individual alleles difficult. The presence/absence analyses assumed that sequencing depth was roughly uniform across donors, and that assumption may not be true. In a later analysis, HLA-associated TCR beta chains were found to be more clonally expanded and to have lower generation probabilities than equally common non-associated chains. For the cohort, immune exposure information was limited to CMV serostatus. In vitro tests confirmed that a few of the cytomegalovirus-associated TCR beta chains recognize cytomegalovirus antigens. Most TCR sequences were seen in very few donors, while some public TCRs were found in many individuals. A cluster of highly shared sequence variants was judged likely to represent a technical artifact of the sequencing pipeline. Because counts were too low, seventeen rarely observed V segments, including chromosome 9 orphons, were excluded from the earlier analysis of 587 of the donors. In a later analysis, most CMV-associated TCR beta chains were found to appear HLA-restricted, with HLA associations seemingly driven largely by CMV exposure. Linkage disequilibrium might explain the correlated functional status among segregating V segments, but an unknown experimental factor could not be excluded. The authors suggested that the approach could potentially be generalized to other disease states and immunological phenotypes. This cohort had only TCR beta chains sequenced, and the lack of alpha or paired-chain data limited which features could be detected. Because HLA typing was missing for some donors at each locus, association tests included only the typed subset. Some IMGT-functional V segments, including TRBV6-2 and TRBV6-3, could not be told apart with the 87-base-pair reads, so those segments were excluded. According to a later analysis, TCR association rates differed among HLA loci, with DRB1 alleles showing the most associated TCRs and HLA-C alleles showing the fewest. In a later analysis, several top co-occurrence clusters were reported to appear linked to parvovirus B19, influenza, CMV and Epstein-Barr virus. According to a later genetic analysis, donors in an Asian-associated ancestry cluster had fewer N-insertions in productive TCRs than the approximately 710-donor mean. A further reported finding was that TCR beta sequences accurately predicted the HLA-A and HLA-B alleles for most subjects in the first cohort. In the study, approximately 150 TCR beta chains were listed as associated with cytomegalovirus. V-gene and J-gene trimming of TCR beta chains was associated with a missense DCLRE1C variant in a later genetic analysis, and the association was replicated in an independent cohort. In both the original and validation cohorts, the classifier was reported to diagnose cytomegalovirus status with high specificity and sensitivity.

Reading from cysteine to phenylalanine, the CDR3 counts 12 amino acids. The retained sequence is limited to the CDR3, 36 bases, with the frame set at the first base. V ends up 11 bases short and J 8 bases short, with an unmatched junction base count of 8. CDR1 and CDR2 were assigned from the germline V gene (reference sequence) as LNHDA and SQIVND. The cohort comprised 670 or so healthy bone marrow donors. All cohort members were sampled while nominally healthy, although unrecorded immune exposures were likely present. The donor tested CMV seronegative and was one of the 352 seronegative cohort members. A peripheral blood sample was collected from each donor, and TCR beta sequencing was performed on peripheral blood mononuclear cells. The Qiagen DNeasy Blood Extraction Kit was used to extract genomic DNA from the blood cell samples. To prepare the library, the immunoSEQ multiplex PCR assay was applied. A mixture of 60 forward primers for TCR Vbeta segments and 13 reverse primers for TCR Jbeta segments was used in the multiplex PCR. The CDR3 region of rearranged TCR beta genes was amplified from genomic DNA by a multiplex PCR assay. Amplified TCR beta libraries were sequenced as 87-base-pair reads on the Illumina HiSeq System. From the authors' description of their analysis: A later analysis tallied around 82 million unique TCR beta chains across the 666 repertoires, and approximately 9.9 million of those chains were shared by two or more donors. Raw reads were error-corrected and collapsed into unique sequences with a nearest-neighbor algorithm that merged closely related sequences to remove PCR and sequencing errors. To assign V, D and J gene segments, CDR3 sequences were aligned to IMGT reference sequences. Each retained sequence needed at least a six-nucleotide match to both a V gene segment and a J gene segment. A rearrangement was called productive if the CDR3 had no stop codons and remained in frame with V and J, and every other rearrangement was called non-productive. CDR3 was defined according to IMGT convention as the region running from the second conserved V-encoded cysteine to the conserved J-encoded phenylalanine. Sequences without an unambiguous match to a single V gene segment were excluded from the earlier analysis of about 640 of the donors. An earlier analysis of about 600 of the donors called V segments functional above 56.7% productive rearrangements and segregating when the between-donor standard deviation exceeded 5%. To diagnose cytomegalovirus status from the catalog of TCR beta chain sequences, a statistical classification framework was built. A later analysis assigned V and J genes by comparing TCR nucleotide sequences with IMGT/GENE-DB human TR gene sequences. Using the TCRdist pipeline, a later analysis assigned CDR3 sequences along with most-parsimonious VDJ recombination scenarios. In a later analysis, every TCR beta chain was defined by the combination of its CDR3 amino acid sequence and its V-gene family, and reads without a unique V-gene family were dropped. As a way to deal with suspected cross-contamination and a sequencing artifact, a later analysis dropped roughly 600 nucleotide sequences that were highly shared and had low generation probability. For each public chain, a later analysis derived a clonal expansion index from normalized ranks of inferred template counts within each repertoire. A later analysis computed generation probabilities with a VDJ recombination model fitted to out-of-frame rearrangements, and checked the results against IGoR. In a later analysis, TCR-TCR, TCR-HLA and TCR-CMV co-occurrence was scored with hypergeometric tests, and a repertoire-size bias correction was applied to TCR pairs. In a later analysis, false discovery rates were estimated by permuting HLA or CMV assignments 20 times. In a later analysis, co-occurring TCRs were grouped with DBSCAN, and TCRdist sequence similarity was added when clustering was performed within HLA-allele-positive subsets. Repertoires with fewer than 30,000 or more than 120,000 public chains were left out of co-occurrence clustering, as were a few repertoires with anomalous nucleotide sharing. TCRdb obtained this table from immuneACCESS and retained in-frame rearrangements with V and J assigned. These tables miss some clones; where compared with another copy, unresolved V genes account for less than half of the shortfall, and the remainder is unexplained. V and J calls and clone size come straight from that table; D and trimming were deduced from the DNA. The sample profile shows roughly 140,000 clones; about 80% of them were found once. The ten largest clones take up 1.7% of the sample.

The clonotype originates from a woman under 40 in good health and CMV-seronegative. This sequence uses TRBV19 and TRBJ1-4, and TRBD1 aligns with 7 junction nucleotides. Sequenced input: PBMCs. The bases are TGTGCCGGTAAGGGGGCTTGGGAAAAACTGTTTTTT. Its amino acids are CAGKGAWEKLFF.